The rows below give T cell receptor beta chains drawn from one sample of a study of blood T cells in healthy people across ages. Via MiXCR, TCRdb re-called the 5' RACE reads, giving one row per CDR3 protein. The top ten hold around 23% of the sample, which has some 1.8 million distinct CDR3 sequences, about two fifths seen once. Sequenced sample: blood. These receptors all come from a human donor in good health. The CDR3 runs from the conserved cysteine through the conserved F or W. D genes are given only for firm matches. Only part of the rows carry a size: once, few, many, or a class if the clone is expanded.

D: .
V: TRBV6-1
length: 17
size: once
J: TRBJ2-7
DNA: TGTGCCAGCAGCCAAGACTTTTCGTTGGCGGGGCCCTACGAGCAGTACTTC
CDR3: CASSQDFSLAGPYEQYF

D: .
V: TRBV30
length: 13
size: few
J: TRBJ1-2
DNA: TGTGCCTGGAGTGTATCAGGGGACTATGGCTACACCTTC
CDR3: CAWSVSGDYGYTF

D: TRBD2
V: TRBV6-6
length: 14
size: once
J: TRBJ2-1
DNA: TGTGCCAGCAGTCTAGCGGGGGGGCAAGGTGAGCAGTTCTTC
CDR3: CASSLAGGQGEQFF

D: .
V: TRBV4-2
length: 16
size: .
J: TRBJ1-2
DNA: TGTGCCAGCAGCCAAGATTGGGGATATGCCGACTATGGCTACACCTTC
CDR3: CASSQDWGYADYGYTF

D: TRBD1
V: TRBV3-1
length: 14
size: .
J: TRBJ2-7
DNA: TGTGCCAGCAGTCTAACAGGGGGCCGACACGAGCAGTACTTC
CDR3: CASSLTGGRHEQYF

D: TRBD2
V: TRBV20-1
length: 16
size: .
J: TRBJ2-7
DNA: TGCAGTGCTAGAGATCGAGTAGCGGGGGGGGCCTACGAGCAGTACTTC
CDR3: CSARDRVAGGAYEQYF

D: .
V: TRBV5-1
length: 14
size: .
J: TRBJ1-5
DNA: TGCGCCAGCAGCTTGGACGCGGGCAATCAGCCCCAGCATTTT
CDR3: CASSLDAGNQPQHF

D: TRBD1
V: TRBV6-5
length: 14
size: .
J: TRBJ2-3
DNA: TGTGCCAGCAGATTGACAGGGATAGCAGATACGCAGTATTTT
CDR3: CASRLTGIADTQYF

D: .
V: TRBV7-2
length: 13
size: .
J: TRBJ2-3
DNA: TGTGCCAGCAGCAAAGCAGGTCCAGATACGCAGTATTTT
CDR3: CASSKAGPDTQYF

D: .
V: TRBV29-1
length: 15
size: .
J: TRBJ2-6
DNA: TGCAGCGTTAGAGGGGGGGCGCGTGGGGCCAACGTCCTGACTTTC
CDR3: CSVRGGARGANVLTF

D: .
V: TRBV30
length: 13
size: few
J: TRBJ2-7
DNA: TGTGCCTGGAGTGTACAGGGATCGGGGGAGCAGTACTTC
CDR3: CAWSVQGSGEQYF

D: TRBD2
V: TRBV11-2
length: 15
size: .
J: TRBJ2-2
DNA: TGTGCCAGCAGCTTCTCGCTAGCGGGGGTCGGGGAGCTGTTTTTT
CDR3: CASSFSLAGVGELFF

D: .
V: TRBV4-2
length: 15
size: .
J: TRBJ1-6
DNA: TGTGCCAGCAGCCAAGATCTACAGAGGGATTCACCCCTCCACTTT
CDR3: CASSQDLQRDSPLHF

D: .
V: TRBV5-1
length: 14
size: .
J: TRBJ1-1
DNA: TGCGCCAGCAGCTCCGGACCGTTGAACACTGAAGCTTTCTTT
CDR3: CASSSGPLNTEAFF

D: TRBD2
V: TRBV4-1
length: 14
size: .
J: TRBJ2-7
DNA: TGCGCCAGCCGCGAGGAAGCGGGGGACTACGAGCAGTACTTC
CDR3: CASREEAGDYEQYF

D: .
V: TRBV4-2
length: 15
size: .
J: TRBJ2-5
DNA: TGTGCCAGCAGCCAAGACAGGGGACAACAAGAGACCCAGTACTTC
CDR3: CASSQDRGQQETQYF

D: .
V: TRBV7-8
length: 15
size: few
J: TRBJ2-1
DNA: TGTGCCAGCAGCTTACCGACTACCTCCTACAATGAGCAGTTCTTC
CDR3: CASSLPTTSYNEQFF

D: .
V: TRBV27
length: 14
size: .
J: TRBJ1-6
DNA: TGTGCCAGCTCCCGAGGGGTCGTCAATTCACCCCTCCACTTT
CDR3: CASSRGVVNSPLHF